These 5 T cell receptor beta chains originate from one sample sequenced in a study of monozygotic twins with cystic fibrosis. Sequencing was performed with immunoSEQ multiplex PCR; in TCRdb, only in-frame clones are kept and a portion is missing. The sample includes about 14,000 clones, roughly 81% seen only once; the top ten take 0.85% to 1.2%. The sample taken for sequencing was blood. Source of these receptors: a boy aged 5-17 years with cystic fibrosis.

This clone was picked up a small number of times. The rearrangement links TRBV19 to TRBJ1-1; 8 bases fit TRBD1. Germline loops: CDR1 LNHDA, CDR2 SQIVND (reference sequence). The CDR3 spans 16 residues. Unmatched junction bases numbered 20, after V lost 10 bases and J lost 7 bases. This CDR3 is CATHPGAGQGVGEAFF. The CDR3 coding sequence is TGTGCCACCCATCCGGGAGCAGGACAGGGTGTTGGTGAAGCTTTCTTT. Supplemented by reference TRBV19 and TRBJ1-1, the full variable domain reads DGGITQSPKYLFRKEGQNVTLSCEQNLNHDAMYWYRQDPGQGLRLIYYSQIVNDFQKGDIAEGYSVSREKKESFPLTVTSAQKNPTAFYLCATHPGAGQGVGEAFFGQGTRLTVV.

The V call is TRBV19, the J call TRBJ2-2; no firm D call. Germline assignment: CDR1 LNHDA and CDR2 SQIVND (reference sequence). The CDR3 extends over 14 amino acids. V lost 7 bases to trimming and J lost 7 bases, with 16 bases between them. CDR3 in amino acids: CASTNTLNVGELFF. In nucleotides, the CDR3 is TGTGCCAGTACGAACACCTTGAACGTCGGGGAGCTGTTTTTT.

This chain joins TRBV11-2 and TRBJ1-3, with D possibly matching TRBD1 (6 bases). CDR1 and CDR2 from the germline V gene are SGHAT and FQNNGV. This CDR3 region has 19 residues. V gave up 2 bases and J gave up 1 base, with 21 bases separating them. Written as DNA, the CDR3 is TGTGCCAGCAGCTTAAGAGGGCAGGACAGCCGTGTTTCTGGAAACACCATATATTTT. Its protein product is CASSLRGQDSRVSGNTIYF.

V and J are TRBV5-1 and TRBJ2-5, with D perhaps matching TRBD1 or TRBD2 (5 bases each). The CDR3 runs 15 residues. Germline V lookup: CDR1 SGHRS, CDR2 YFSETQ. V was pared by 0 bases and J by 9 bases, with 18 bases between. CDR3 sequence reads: CASSLAPGSEGSQYF. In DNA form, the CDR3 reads TGCGCCAGCAGCTTGGCCCCAGGTTCCGAGGGGTCCCAGTACTTC.

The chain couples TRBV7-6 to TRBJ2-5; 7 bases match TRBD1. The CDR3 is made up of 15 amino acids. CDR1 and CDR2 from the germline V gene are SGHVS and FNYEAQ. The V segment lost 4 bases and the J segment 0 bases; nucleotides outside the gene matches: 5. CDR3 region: CASSSQGQYQETQYF. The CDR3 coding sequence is TGTGCCAGCAGCTCCCAGGGACAGTACCAAGAGACCCAGTACTTC.